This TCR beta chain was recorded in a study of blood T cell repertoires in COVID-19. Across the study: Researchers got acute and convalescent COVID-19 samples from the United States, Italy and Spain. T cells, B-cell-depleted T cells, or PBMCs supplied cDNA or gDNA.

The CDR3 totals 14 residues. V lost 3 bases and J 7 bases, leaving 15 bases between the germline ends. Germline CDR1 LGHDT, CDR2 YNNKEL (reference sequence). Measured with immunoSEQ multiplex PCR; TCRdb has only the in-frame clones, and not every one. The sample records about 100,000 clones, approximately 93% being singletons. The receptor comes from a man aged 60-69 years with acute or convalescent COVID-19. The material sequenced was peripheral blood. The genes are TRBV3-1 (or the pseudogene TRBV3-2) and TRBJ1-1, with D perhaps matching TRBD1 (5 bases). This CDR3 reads CASSQRGADGEAFF. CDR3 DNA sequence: TGTGCCAGCAGCCAGCGGGGCGCGGACGGTGAAGCTTTCTTT.